This T cell receptor beta chain stems from a study of T cells in Graves' hyperthyroidism and ophthalmopathy. Using RNA transcripts as the source, TCR beta CDR3 regions were amplified. The study used the HTBI primer set for a first-round RT-PCR of the TCR CDR3. TCRdb re-derived calls from the multiplex PCR reads in MiXCR, one entry per CDR3 protein. The data hold around 490,000 distinct CDR3 sequences, with just under 20% observed a single time. The CDR3 consists of 17 residues. The V segment lost 5 bases and the J segment 3 bases; nucleotides outside the gene matches: 14. Germline V gene lookup returns CDR1 MDHEN and CDR2 SYDVKM.

The clonotype originates from a man aged 40-55 years with Graves' ophthalmopathy. The chain couples TRBV28 to TRBJ1-2; 8 bases are shared with TRBD1. The sequencing sample was made of blood. CDR3: CASSATNPGQGHYGYTF. The CDR3 DNA reads TGTGCCAGCAGTGCGACAAATCCTGGACAGGGACACTATGGCTACACCTTC.